This T cell receptor beta chain was retrieved from a study of T-cell memory formation after mild COVID-19. The study's findings and limits: Clones from the second wave (peaking day 37) had unconfirmed SARS-CoV-2 specificity.

TCRdb analysed the 5' RACE reads with MiXCR anew, one entry per CDR3 protein. Of fewer than 250,000 distinct CDR3 sequences listed, over 9.5% are singletons. Losses at the gene ends were 4 bases for V and 10 bases for J; bases not matched to a gene: 8. Germline V gene lookup returns CDR1 SGHTA and CDR2 FQGNSA. The CDR3 consists of 15 residues. Turning to this clonotype: The antigen is undetermined.

The gene calls are TRBV7-2 and TRBJ1-6; 9 positions match TRBD1. Sequencing was done on a sample of PBMCs or a T cell subset sorted from them (not recorded which). The TCR was taken from a man younger than 35 who had mild COVID-19 (a few samples of this study predate the infection). Cell type and time point are not known. The CDR3 DNA is TGTGCCAGCAGCTCCGGGGGACAGGGTAGATCACCCCTCCACTTT. Amino acids: CASSSGGQGRSPLHF.